This TCR beta chain originates from a study of T cell clonality in common variable immunodeficiency. The study, taken as a whole, reports: Shared TCRbeta clones were fewer between CVID subjects than controls.

Clones were read by immunoSEQ multiplex PCR, and TCRdb kept only the in-frame ones, dropping some. The sample has some 42,000 clones, none seen only once. This clone showed up many times. Its matching antigen is unknown. Read coverage stops 3 residues before the CDR3 terminus; the germline J gene supplies the remainder. The CDR3 extends over 17 amino acids. Germline V gene lookup returns CDR1 DFQATT and CDR2 SNEGSKA (reference sequence). The junction had 10 bases not matched to a gene; V was cut back by 1 base and J by 2 bases. Donors gave roughly 4.5 to 9 ml heparinized peripheral whole blood. Sample: peripheral blood mononuclear cells. This rearrangement joins TRBV20-1 to TRBJ2-2; 7 bases match TRBD2. The sequence derives from a person aged 18 to 70 in good health. CDR3 amino acids: CSARGLAGSRNTGELFF. The CDR3 DNA, read in part, is TGCAGTGCTAGAGGACTAGCCGGTTCCCGAAACACCGGGGAG.